Listed below are T cell receptor beta chains from one sample, sequenced in a study of cytomegalovirus exposure and HLA in healthy donors. Assay used: immunoSEQ multiplex PCR; TCRdb lists only in-frame clones, some missing. This sample has approximately 140,000 clones; 80% to 85% occur once, and the top ten carry roughly 1.2%. The source material was PBMCs. Receptors were obtained from a male donor in good health and CMV-seropositive. The CDR3 runs from the conserved cysteine through the conserved F or W. D genes are given only for firm matches. Part of the rows lack a size; the others show once, few, many or a class for expanded clones.

j_gene: TRBJ2-3
d_gene: TRBD2
abundance: NA
v_gene: TRBV7-7
CDR3nt: TGTGCTAGCAGCCCAGTCTCTAGCGGGACAAGCACAGATACGCAGTATTTT
CDR3aa: CASSPVSSGTSTDTQYF

j_gene: TRBJ2-5
d_gene: TRBD2
abundance: NA
v_gene: TRBV11-2
CDR3nt: TGTGCCAGCAGTTTTAGCGGGAGGGCCCAAGCGACCCAGTACTTC
CDR3aa: CASSFSGRAQATQYF

j_gene: TRBJ2-7
d_gene: TRBD2
abundance: NA
v_gene: TRBV30
CDR3nt: TGTGCCTGGACCGGGGTCGCTAGCGGGAGAGAGGAGGCCTACGAGCAGTACTTC
CDR3aa: CAWTGVASGREEAYEQYF

j_gene: TRBJ2-3
d_gene: TRBD2
abundance: NA
v_gene: TRBV11-2
CDR3nt: TGTGCCAGCAGCCCCGGACTAGCGGGAGGGCTCACAGATACGCAGTATTTT
CDR3aa: CASSPGLAGGLTDTQYF

j_gene: TRBJ1-1
d_gene: NA
abundance: NA
v_gene: TRBV27
CDR3nt: TGTGCCAGCGGACAGCCCTTGAGCACTGAAGCTTTCTTT
CDR3aa: CASGQPLSTEAFF

j_gene: TRBJ2-3
d_gene: TRBD1
abundance: NA
v_gene: TRBV19
CDR3nt: TGTGCCAGTAGACCGGGACAGGGGTTCGGAGATACGCAGTATTTT
CDR3aa: CASRPGQGFGDTQYF

j_gene: TRBJ2-7
d_gene: NA
abundance: NA
v_gene: TRBV10-2
CDR3nt: TGCGCCAGCCAAGACATCCTCACCTACGAGCAGTACTTC
CDR3aa: CASQDILTYEQYF

j_gene: TRBJ2-5
d_gene: NA
abundance: NA
v_gene: TRBV27
CDR3nt: TGTGCCAGCAGTTTACCTGGGACTGGCCAAGAGACCCAGTACTTC
CDR3aa: CASSLPGTGQETQYF

j_gene: TRBJ2-5
d_gene: NA
abundance: NA
v_gene: TRBV10-3
CDR3nt: TGTGCCATACGTGAGTCGGCAGGATTAGAGACCCAGTACTTC
CDR3aa: CAIRESAGLETQYF

j_gene: TRBJ2-1
d_gene: TRBD2
abundance: NA
v_gene: TRBV5-4
CDR3nt: TGTGCCAGCAGCTTGGGGGGGTCTAGCGGGATCTCCTACAATGAGCAGTTCTTC
CDR3aa: CASSLGGSSGISYNEQFF

j_gene: TRBJ2-5
d_gene: TRBD2
abundance: NA
v_gene: TRBV27
CDR3nt: TGTGCCAGCAGTTTTTCCACTAGCGGACAAGAGACCCAGTACTTC
CDR3aa: CASSFSTSGQETQYF

j_gene: TRBJ2-1
d_gene: TRBD2
abundance: once
v_gene: TRBV27
CDR3nt: TGTGCCAGCACGGGTGTAGCGGGACTTGATGAGCAGTTCTTC
CDR3aa: CASTGVAGLDEQFF

j_gene: TRBJ2-7
d_gene: NA
abundance: NA
v_gene: TRBV6-1
CDR3nt: TGTGCCAGCATGGTTGGCACATCCTACGAGCAGTACTTC
CDR3aa: CASMVGTSYEQYF

j_gene: TRBJ2-7
d_gene: NA
abundance: NA
v_gene: TRBV9
CDR3nt: TGTGCCAGCAGCGTTGATGGAGTAACGTGGACCTACGAGCAGTACTTC
CDR3aa: CASSVDGVTWTYEQYF

j_gene: TRBJ2-3
d_gene: TRBD2
abundance: NA
v_gene: TRBV19
CDR3nt: TGTGCCAGTACTGCACCGGGACTACGGTGGGATACGCAGTATTTT
CDR3aa: CASTAPGLRWDTQYF

j_gene: TRBJ2-5
d_gene: NA
abundance: NA
v_gene: TRBV14
CDR3nt: TGTGCCAGCAGCCAAATAAGGGCGGGGACCCAGTACTTC
CDR3aa: CASSQIRAGTQYF

j_gene: TRBJ1-2
d_gene: NA
abundance: NA
v_gene: TRBV2
CDR3nt: TGTGCCAGCCATCGGGTCGATGGCTACACCTTC
CDR3aa: CASHRVDGYTF

j_gene: TRBJ2-7
d_gene: TRBD1
abundance: NA
v_gene: TRBV19
CDR3nt: TGTGCCAGTAGTTGGACAGGGGGGGAATACGAGCAGTACTTC
CDR3aa: CASSWTGGEYEQYF

j_gene: TRBJ2-7
d_gene: TRBD2
abundance: NA
v_gene: TRBV5-1
CDR3nt: TGCGCCAGCAGCTTGCCAGCGGGAGTCTACGAGCAGTACTTC
CDR3aa: CASSLPAGVYEQYF

j_gene: TRBJ2-4
d_gene: TRBD2
abundance: NA
v_gene: TRBV4-3
CDR3nt: TGCGCCAGCAGCCAAGAAAATTTTCTAGCGGGAGGAAACATTCAGTACTTC
CDR3aa: CASSQENFLAGGNIQYF